These T cell receptor beta chains were read from a single sample in a study of T-cell memory formation after mild COVID-19. From the 5' RACE reads, TCRdb called clonotypes with MiXCR, one entry per CDR3 protein. The sample has 140,000 or so distinct CDR3 sequences; about 19% are singletons. Sequencing input: PBMCs or a T cell subset sorted from them (not recorded which). Receptors were obtained from an adult woman who had mild COVID-19 (a few samples of this study predate the infection). Cell type and time point are not known. Both conserved end residues are part of each CDR3. The order of the fields is clone size, V gene, D gene, J gene, CDR3 DNA, CDR3 protein. The D gene is left open where the match is weak. Expanded clones are given a class, and other clones once, few, many or no size at all.

>.|TRBV19|.|TRBJ1-4
TGTGCCAGTAACCCACAGAGGAGAGAAAAACTGTTTTTT
CASNPQRREKLFF
>.|TRBV20-1|.|TRBJ1-1
TGCAGTGCTAGAGTAGTGAACACTGAAGCTTTCTTT
CSARVVNTEAFF
>few|TRBV10-3|TRBD2|TRBJ2-1
TGTGCCATCAGTGAGTCTGGCGGGGGAGCTTCCTACAATGAGCAGTTCTTC
CAISESGGGASYNEQFF
>few|TRBV5-6|TRBD2|TRBJ2-7
TGTGCCAGCAGCTTGTTGGGGGAGGGCCCGCATGAGCAGTACTTC
CASSLLGEGPHEQYF
>few|TRBV20-1|.|TRBJ2-1
TGCAGTGCTAGCGGGAGAATTCACAATGAGCAGTTCTTC
CSASGRIHNEQFF
>.|TRBV9|TRBD2|TRBJ2-5
TGTGCCAGCAGCGCCCGCCGGAAGGCGGGGGGGTCAGAGACCCAGTACTTC
CASSARRKAGGSETQYF
>few|TRBV2|TRBD1|TRBJ1-1
TGTGCCAGCAGTGGGCAGGGGGCCGGAATGAACACTGAAGCTTTCTTT
CASSGQGAGMNTEAFF
>.|TRBV5-1|TRBD2|TRBJ2-2
TGCGCCAGCAGCTTCAGCGGGGGGAACACCGGGGAGCTGTTTTTT
CASSFSGGNTGELFF
>.|TRBV19|TRBD1|TRBJ1-1
TGTGCCAGTAGTGTCGGACAGGGGACTGAAGCTTTCTTT
CASSVGQGTEAFF
>.|TRBV18|.|TRBJ1-1
TGTGCCAGCTCACCTAATGGGGTGGGCACTGAAGCTTTCTTT
CASSPNGVGTEAFF
>.|TRBV12-3/TRBV12-4|.|TRBJ1-1
TGTGCCAGCAGACCATACACTGAAGCTTTCTTT
CASRPYTEAFF
>many|TRBV19|.|TRBJ2-4
TGTGCCAGCACGCGGGATACTCGGGATGCCAAAAACATTCAGTACTTC
CASTRDTRDAKNIQYF
>.|TRBV12-3/TRBV12-4|TRBD2|TRBJ2-4
TGTGCCAGCAGGGGTCTGTGGACTAGCGGGAGGGGGGGCATTCAGTACTTC
CASRGLWTSGRGGIQYF
>.|TRBV5-8|.|TRBJ2-4
TGTGCCAGCAGCTTGGAGAAGGGCAACATTCAGTACTTC
CASSLEKGNIQYF
>few|TRBV7-2|TRBD2|TRBJ2-3
TGTGCCAGCAGCTTAGGCGTTGACGGGGGGACCACAGATACGCAGTATTTT
CASSLGVDGGTTDTQYF
>few|TRBV12-3/TRBV12-4|TRBD1|TRBJ1-1
TGTGCCAGCGGCGAACAGGGGGCGCGGACTGAAGCTTTCTTT
CASGEQGARTEAFF
>.|TRBV7-9|TRBD1|TRBJ1-1
TGTGCCAGCAGCCAAGGGGGCGAGAACACTGAAGCTTTCTTT
CASSQGGENTEAFF
>.|TRBV2|.|TRBJ2-3
TGTGCCAGCAGTGGCTTTCGGGAGACCCGGGATACGCAGTATTTT
CASSGFRETRDTQYF
>many|TRBV18|TRBD1|TRBJ1-5
TGTGCCAGCTCACCACTGGGGACAGGGCAACCTAGCAATCAGCCCCAGCATTTT
CASSPLGTGQPSNQPQHF
>.|TRBV20-1|.|TRBJ1-4
TGCAGTGCTAGAGATAACGCCAGAGAAAAACTGTTTTTT
CSARDNAREKLFF
>.|TRBV5-1|.|TRBJ1-2
TGCGCCAGCAGCTTCGGGGACGGCTACACCTTC
CASSFGDGYTF
>many|TRBV14|.|TRBJ1-1
TGTGCCAGCAGCCCATTGGGGCGGGCGGCTTTCTTT
CASSPLGRAAFF
>.|TRBV10-3|TRBD2|TRBJ2-1
TGTGCCATCAGTGGGACTAGCGGGGATGAGCAGTTCTTC
CAISGTSGDEQFF
>few|TRBV20-1|TRBD2|TRBJ2-1
TGCAGTGCTAGAGCAAGCGGGAGGGCCGACAATGAGCAGTTCTTC
CSARASGRADNEQFF
>few|TRBV6-6|.|TRBJ2-3
TGTGCCAGCAGTTACCCCGTAGTAGAGTTGGCCTATGAAGAAGATACGCAGTATTTT
CASSYPVVELAYEEDTQYF
>few|TRBV4-2|.|TRBJ2-3
TGTGCCAGCAGCCAAGACAGGGTTACAGATACGCAGTATTTT
CASSQDRVTDTQYF
>.|TRBV7-8|.|TRBJ2-7
TGTGCCAGCAGCCCGCGCGGTATCAGTGGGGGCTACGAGCAGTACTTC
CASSPRGISGGYEQYF
>.|TRBV5-1|.|TRBJ2-3
TGCGCCAGCAGCACGCTACAGGGTGCGCAGTATTTT
CASSTLQGAQYF